The entry below gives a single T cell receptor (beta chain) sequence along with its context. This record belongs to a study of blood T cell repertoires in COVID-19. Study context: Acute-phase and convalescent COVID-19 samples originated in the United States, Italy and Spain. Nucleic acid was either cDNA or gDNA, and it came from T cells, B-cell-depleted T cells, or PBMCs.

The junction had 4 bases not matched to a gene; V was cut back by 2 bases and J by 1 base. The germline CDR1 and CDR2 sequences are LNHNV and YYDKDF (reference sequence). This CDR3 has 15 residues. Authors' analysis steps: Nucleated cell counts were estimated from reference gene primer amplification. Clones were sequenced by immunoSEQ multiplex PCR, and TCRdb holds only the in-frame ones, with some missing. V, J and clone size are those of that table, while D and trimming were read from the DNA. The sample yields 200,000 or so clones, over 75% seen once. This rearrangement joins TRBV15 to TRBJ1-1; 7 bases agree with TRBD1. The sequenced sample consisted of peripheral blood. The sequence was obtained from a woman aged 40 to 50 who had recovered from COVID-19. CDR3 loop: CATSRIWDRNTEAFF. The CDR3 nucleotides are TGTGCCACCAGCAGAATATGGGACAGGAACACTGAAGCTTTCTTT.